This T cell receptor (beta chain) was sequenced in a study of blood T cell repertoires in COVID-19 (dated by TCRdb to the early 2020s). About the investigation overall: Samples from collaborators originated in the United States, Italy and Spain and spanned both the acute and convalescent phases of COVID-19. Samples were obtained from the ongoing ImmuneRACE study (first 160 participants) and from 1,000 to 1,500 subjects provided by 6 global collaborators. The repertoires were released in a freely available public database meant as a resource for research on the immune response to SARS-CoV-2. A de-identified subject ID, COVID-19 status, age in years and sex were almost always included in the sample metadata. The material from the prospective study consisted of cDNA or gDNA derived from T cells, B-cell-depleted T cells, or PBMCs. The dataset comprised deeply sampled blood TCRbeta repertoires from subjects exposed to, actively infected with, or recovered from COVID-19. HLA class I and class II types, where available, came from metadata supplied by the sample provider rather than from assay-based typing. The paper as a whole reports these results and caveats: The amount of clinical and demographic metadata varied by source and participant and was provided uncurated.

One collaborating source in Seattle enrolled patients while the patients were actively infected and followed the patients over time throughout the course of disease. The collaborating institutions used their own protocols to collect whole blood in K2EDTA tubes. Collaborator samples were shipped for TCRbeta analysis as frozen whole blood, isolated PBMCs, or DNA extracted from either sample type. CDR3 length: 14 amino acids, cysteine to phenylalanine. This entry keeps only the CDR3 DNA: 42 bases, framed from base 1. The junction shows trimming of 5 bases on V and 4 bases on J, and the gene matches do not reach 10 bases of it. CDR1 and CDR2, per the germline V gene, are SQVTM and ANQGSEA. The immunoSEQ Assay, a bias-controlled multiplex PCR, was used to amplify TCRbeta CDR3 regions from genomic DNA. The published analysis was carried out like this. Within the assay, amplification of reference gene primers was used to estimate how many nucleated cells each sample contained. To quantify the absolute abundance of each unique TCRbeta CDR3 rearrangement, sequence reads were collapsed and filtered. For each sample, productive Simpson clonality was calculated by taking the square root of Simpson's diversity index across productive rearrangements. The table comes from immuneACCESS by way of TCRdb, which keeps in-frame sequences with V and J called. Part of the clones is missing from these tables; in studies checked, under half for an unresolved V gene and the rest for unknown reasons. The V and J calls and clone size come from that table; D and trimming were worked out from the DNA. A total of fewer than 200,000 clones appear in this sample, 75% to 85% of them only once. The ten top clones hold 10% to 15% of the sample.

This clone has a handful of counts. What antigen it recognizes has not been identified. Base qualities are missing; no much larger clone stands one base away. The sequenced material came from peripheral blood. Recombination connected TRBV29-1 to TRBJ1-2; 7 of the junction bases match TRBD1. This clonotype was obtained from an elderly woman with COVID-19, enrolled during active disease. The sequenced DNA is TGCAGCGTTACAACAGGGGTTAGGGGCTATGGCTACACCTTC. The translation is CSVTTGVRGYGYTF.